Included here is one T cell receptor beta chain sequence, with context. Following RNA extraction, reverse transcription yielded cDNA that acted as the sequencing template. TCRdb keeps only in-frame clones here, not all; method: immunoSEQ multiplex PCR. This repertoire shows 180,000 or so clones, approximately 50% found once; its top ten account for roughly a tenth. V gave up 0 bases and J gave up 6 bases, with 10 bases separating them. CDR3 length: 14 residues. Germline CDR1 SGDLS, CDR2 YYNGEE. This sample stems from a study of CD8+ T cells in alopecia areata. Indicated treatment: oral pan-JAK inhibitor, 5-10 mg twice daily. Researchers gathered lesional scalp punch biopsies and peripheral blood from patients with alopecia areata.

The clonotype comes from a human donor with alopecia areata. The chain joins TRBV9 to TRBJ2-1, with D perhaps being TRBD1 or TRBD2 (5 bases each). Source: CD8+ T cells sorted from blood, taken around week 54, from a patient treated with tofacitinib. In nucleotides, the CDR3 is TGTGCCAGCAGCGTAGCGGGACGGATCAATGAGCAGTTCTTC. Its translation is CASSVAGRINEQFF.